This entry features one T cell receptor (beta chain) sequence. The antigen remains unidentified. The data derive from a study of T cells after posttransplantation cyclophosphamide. Findings and caveats of the study: Later blood repertoires were often dominated by clones from the donor CD8+ memory compartment. Recipient CMV seropositivity and CMV reactivation strongly tracked TRB clonality.

Trimming removed 5 bases from V and 7 bases from J, with 12 bases in between. Germline CDR1 and CDR2: LNHDA and SQIVND (reference sequence). The length of the CDR3 is 13 residues. Clones were read by immunoSEQ multiplex PCR, and TCRdb kept only the in-frame ones, dropping some. In the table there are approximately 32,000 clones, about 87% of which are singletons. Sequencing used PBMCs. The chain has TRBV19 and TRBJ1-5; perhaps TRBD1 as D (5 bases). The source of this sequence is a woman in her forties with a blood cancer, CMV-positive, and with a related stem cell donor. The CDR3 is CASSSRVGQPQHF. In nucleotides, the CDR3 is TGTGCCAGTAGTTCCAGGGTCGGACAGCCCCAGCATTTT.